The 13 T cell receptor beta chains listed next were all sequenced from one sample in a study of siplizumab effects on memory and regulatory T cells. The repertoire was sequenced with immunoSEQ multiplex PCR; TCRdb's copy has only in-frame clones and lacks some. The profile shows 90,000 to 110,000 clones, roughly 91% of them singletons. The source material was CD4+ T cells sorted from blood. Receptor source: a human donor in good health.

The CDR3 bases are TGTGCCAGCAGTTTTTGGTTGCTAGCGGGGACCCAGTACTTC. It specifies CASSFWLLAGTQYF. The chain couples TRBV27 to TRBJ2-5; 8 positions agree with TRBD2. V lost 3 bases, J lost 7 bases, and 7 bases stayed unmatched. CDR1 and CDR2 (germline): MNHEY, SMNVEV (reference sequence). This CDR3 has 14 amino acids.

The chain uses TRBV9 and TRBJ1-4; 9 bases are a match to TRBD1. The CDR3 loop spans 15 amino acids. The germline CDR1 and CDR2 sequences are SGDLS and YYNGEE. The J segment lost 7 bases and the V segment lost 5 bases, leaving 9 bases of the junction unmatched. The CDR3 nucleotides are TGTGCCAGCAGTAACTCCGGGACAGGGTTTGAAAAACTGTTTTTT. Its protein product is CASSNSGTGFEKLFF.

V gene TRBV18 combines with J gene TRBJ1-3, with 8 bases aligning to TRBD1. Germline trimming cut 2 bases from V and 2 bases from J; bases unmatched to any gene: 11. The germline V gene has CDR1 KGHSH and CDR2 LQKENI. The CDR3 has 18 residues. In DNA, the CDR3 is TGTGCCAGCTCACCATTCTCCTTGGGGACAGGTGCTGGAAACACCATATATTTT. Protein sequence: CASSPFSLGTGAGNTIYF.

The V gene is TRBV10-3, the J gene TRBJ2-1; 12 bases match TRBD1. Germline trimming cut 10 bases from V and 8 bases from J; bases unmatched to any gene: 6. The CDR3 sequence is 13 residues long. Germline V gives CDR1 ENHRY, CDR2 SYGVKD. The DNA for the CDR3 is TGTGCCACCCGGGACAGGGGGCCCGATGAGCAGTTCTTC. Translated: CATRDRGPDEQFF.

This chain links TRBV6-1 with TRBJ2-1; 8 nucleotides align to TRBD1. Trimming at V came to 2 bases and at J to 2 bases, leaving 5 bases not matched to a gene. There are 16 residues in the CDR3. From germline, CDR1 is MNHNS and CDR2 SASEGT. Here the CDR3 reads CASSEFTGGTYNEQFF. The CDR3 DNA reads TGTGCCAGCAGTGAATTCACAGGGGGGACCTACAATGAGCAGTTCTTC.

Here the CDR3 reads CASSLGGGRGYTF. DNA for the CDR3: TGTGCCAGCAGCTTAGGGGGCGGTCGTGGCTACACCTTC. The chain joins TRBV7-9 to TRBJ1-2, with a weak D call TRBD1 (5 bases). The CDR3 length is 13 residues. Between the trimmed V and J ends, which lost 1 base and 7 bases, there was a span of 10 bases. CDR1 and CDR2 from the germline V gene are SEHNR and FQNEAQ (reference sequence). Filled out from reference TRBV7-9 and TRBJ1-2, the complete variable domain reads DTGVSQNPRHKITKRGQNVTFRCDPISEHNRLYWYRQTLGQGPEFLTYFQNEAQLEKSRLLSDRFSAERPKGSFSTLEIQRTEQGDSAMYLCASSLGGGRGYTFGSGTRLTVV.

The chain carries TRBV7-8 and TRBJ2-5; the D is unclear. The CDR3 has 14 amino acids. CDR1 and CDR2 from the germline V gene are SGHVS and FQNEAQ. Trimming removed 4 bases at V and 1 base at J, with 10 bases between. CDR3 DNA sequence: TGTGCCAGCAGCTACGGTAACAGCCAAGAGACCCAGTACTTC. Translation: CASSYGNSQETQYF. The full variable domain, completed using reference TRBV7-8 and TRBJ2-5, is GAGVSQSPRYKVAKRGQDVALRCDPISGHVSLFWYQQALGQGPEFLTYFQNEAQLDKSGLPSDRFFAERPEGSVSTLKIQRTQQEDSAVYLCASSYGNSQETQYFGPGTRLLVL.

This clone is a singleton in its sample. The CDR3, as DNA: TGTGCCAGCAGTCCGGAGGCAGGGAGTTATGGCTACACCTTC. Its protein product is CASSPEAGSYGYTF. The chain couples TRBV6-4 to TRBJ1-2, with D perhaps TRBD1 (5 bases). V was shortened by 5 bases and J by 5 bases, with 15 bases between the two germline ends. The CDR3 length is 14 residues. Germline V gene data show CDR1 as MRHNA and CDR2 as SNTAGT.

This rearrangement joins TRBV11-3 to TRBJ1-1; unclear D gene. V was cut by 5 bases and J by 5 bases, with 15 bases left in between. The CDR3 runs to 14 residues. Germline CDR1 and CDR2: SGHNT and YENEEA. The CDR3 DNA reads as TGTGCCAGCAGCCAGGACGTAGGGAGGACTGAAGCTTTCTTT. It yields the protein CASSQDVGRTEAFF. The variable domain in full, with the rest retrieved from reference TRBV11-3 and TRBJ1-1, is EAGVVQSPRYKIIEKKQPVAFWCNPISGHNTLYWYLQNLGQGPELLIRYENEEAVDDSQLPKDRFSAERLKGVDSTLKIQPAELGDSAVYLCASSQDVGRTEAFFGQGTRLTVV.

The chain employs TRBV13 and TRBJ2-7; the match to TRBD2 covers 10 bases. This CDR3 has 17 amino acids. CDR1 is PRHDT and CDR2 is FYEKMQ in the germline V gene (reference sequence). V trimming: 1 base; J trimming: 3 bases; junction bases outside the gene matches: 9. The CDR3 loop is CASSLAFGAGGIYEQYF. In DNA form, the CDR3 reads TGTGCCAGCAGCTTAGCCTTTGGAGCGGGGGGGATCTACGAGCAGTACTTC.

CDR3 bases: TGTGCCATCAGTGGGGACAGGGGCTACGAGCAGTACTTC. It specifies CAISGDRGYEQYF. V and J are TRBV10-3 and TRBJ2-7; 10 bases agree with TRBD1. The germline CDR1 and CDR2 sequences are ENHRY and SYGVKD. The CDR3 extends over 13 amino acids. J lost 3 bases, V lost 4 bases, and 0 bases had no gene match.

CDR3 coding DNA: TGTGCCAGCTCAGCCGGACAGGGGCCGGCCTACGAGCAGTACTTC. Its translation: CASSAGQGPAYEQYF. The chain joins TRBV18 to TRBJ2-7; 9 bases are a match to TRBD1. The germline V gene has CDR1 KGHSH and CDR2 LQKENI. The CDR3 has 15 residues. J was trimmed by 2 bases and V by 5 bases; bases with no gene match: 7.

This sequence joins TRBV27 and TRBJ2-7; 8 nucleotides line up with TRBD2. The CDR3 extends over 15 amino acids. CDR1 is MNHEY and CDR2 is SMNVEV in the germline V gene (reference sequence). J lost 0 bases, V lost 6 bases, and 7 bases had no gene match. The CDR3 DNA follows: TGTGCCAGCAGGGGACGAGCGGGAGCCTCCTACGAGCAGTACTTC. Its protein product is CASRGRAGASYEQYF.